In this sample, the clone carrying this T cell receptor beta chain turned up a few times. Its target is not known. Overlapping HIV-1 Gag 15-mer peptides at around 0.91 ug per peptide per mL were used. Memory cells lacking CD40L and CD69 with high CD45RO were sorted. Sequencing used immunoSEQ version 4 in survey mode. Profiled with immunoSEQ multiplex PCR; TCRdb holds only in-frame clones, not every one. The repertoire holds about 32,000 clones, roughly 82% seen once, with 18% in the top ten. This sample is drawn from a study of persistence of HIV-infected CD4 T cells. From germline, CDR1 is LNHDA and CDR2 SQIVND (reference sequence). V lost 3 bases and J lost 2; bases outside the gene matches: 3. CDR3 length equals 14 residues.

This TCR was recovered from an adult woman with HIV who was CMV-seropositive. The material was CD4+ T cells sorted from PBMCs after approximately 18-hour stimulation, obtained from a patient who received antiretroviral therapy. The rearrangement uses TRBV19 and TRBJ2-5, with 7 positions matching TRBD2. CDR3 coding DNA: TGTGCCAGTAGTATCGGGGGACTACAAGAGACCCAGTACTTC. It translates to CASSIGGLQETQYF.